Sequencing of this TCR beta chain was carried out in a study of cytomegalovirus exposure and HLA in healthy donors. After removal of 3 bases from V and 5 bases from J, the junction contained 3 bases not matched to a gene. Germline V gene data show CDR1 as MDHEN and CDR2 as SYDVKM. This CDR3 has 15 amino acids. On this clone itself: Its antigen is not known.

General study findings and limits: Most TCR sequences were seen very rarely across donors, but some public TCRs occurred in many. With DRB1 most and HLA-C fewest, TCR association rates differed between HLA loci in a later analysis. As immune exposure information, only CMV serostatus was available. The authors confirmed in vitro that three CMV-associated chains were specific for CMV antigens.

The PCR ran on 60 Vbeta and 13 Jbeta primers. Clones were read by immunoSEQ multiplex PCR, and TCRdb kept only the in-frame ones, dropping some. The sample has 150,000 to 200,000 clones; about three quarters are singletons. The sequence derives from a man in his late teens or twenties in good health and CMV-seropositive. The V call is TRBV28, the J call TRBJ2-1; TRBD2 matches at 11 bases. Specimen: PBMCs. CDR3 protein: CASSFGLAGHNEQFF. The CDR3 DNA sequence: TGTGCCAGCAGTTTTGGACTAGCGGGCCACAATGAGCAGTTCTTC.